The 6 T cell receptor beta chains below were found in one sample sequenced in a study of OX40 agonist ivuxolimab in advanced cancers. The assay was immunoSEQ multiplex PCR, and TCRdb's table has in-frame clones only and misses some. The sample carries 77,000 or so clones, 90% recorded once. This material consisted of CD4+ or CD8+ T cells sorted from blood, taken in a trial of the OX40 agonist ivuxolimab. Source of these receptors: an adult with an advanced solid tumor such as melanoma, head and neck, liver or kidney cancer.

This chain connects TRBV6-5 to TRBJ1-1; D gene unclear. The V gene's germline CDR1 is MNHEY and CDR2 SVGAGI. CDR3 length equals 13 residues. Trimming pared 6 bases from V and 4 bases from J, leaving 12 bases between. The CDR3 DNA reads TGTGCCAGCAGGTCCCTCCTGGGCACTGAAGCTTTCTTT. Its protein product is CASRSLLGTEAFF.

The chain recombines TRBV15 with TRBJ1-5, with D unclear. This CDR3 spans 14 amino acids. V dropped 1 base and J dropped 8 bases, with 12 bases sitting between them. Germline loops: CDR1 LNHNV, CDR2 YYDKDF (reference sequence). As DNA, the CDR3 is TGTGCCACCAGCAGAGCCAAGGGATTTGAGCCCCAGCATTTT. Residues: CATSRAKGFEPQHF. The full variable domain, in which reference TRBV15 and TRBJ1-5 provide the parts outside the CDR3, is DAMVIQNPRYQVTQFGKPVTLSCSQTLNHNVMYWYQQKSSQAPKLLFHYYDKDFNNEADTPDNFQSRRPNTSFCFLDIRSPGLGDTAMYLCATSRAKGFEPQHFGDGTRLSIL.

This rearrangement joins TRBV9 to TRBJ2-2, with 7 positions matching TRBD2. The CDR3 totals 14 residues. Trimming cost V 3 bases and J 6 bases; bases outside gene matches: 5. Per the germline V gene, CDR1 is SGDLS and CDR2 is YYNGEE. CDR3: CASSALRGAGELFF. The CDR3 nucleotides are TGTGCCAGCAGCGCCCTTCGGGGGGCCGGGGAGCTGTTTTTT.

The V and J genes are TRBV9 and TRBJ2-7; TRBD1 aligns across 7 bases. The V segment lost 0 bases and the J segment 3 bases; nucleotides outside the gene matches: 3. This CDR3 contains 14 residues. Germline values: CDR1 SGDLS, CDR2 YYNGEE. In nucleotides, the CDR3 is TGTGCCAGCAGCGTAGAGGCAGGGGGCTACGAGCAGTACTTC. As protein: CASSVEAGGYEQYF.

V is TRBV4-2 and J is TRBJ2-7, with a tentative D call TRBD1 (5 bases). Germline CDR1 LGHNA, CDR2 YNFKEQ. The germline V and J ends were trimmed by 2 bases and 4 bases, with 15 bases remaining between them. The length of the CDR3 is 15 residues. The CDR3 DNA is TGTGCCAGCAGCCAACCAGGGCAAGGGAAGTACGAGCAGTACTTC. Translated: CASSQPGQGKYEQYF.

The J gene is TRBJ2-2, the V gene TRBV28; D call uncertain. Germline CDR1 reads MDHEN; CDR2 reads SYDVKM. This CDR3 has 11 residues. Trimming shortened V by 3 bases and J by 6 bases, and 2 bases separated the two germline ends. For the CDR3, the DNA is TGTGCCAGCAGTTTCCCCGGGGAGCTGTTTTTT. This codes for CASSFPGELFF.